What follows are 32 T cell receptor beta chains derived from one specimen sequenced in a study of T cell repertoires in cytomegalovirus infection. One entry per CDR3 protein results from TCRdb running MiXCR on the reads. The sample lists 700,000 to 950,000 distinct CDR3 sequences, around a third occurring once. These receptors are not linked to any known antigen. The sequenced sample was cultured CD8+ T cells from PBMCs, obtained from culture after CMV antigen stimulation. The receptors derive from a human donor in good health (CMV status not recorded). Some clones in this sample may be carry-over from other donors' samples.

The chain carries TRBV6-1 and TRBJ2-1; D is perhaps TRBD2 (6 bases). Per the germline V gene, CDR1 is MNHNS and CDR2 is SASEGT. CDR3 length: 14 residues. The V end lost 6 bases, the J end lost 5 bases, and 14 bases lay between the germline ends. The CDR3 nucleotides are TGTGCCAGCAGCTTTGGCGGGGTCCACAATGAGCAGTTCTTC. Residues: CASSFGGVHNEQFF.

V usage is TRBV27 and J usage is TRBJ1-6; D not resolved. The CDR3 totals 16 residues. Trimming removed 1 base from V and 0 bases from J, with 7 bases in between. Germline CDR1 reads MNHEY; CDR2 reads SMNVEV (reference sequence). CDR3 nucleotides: TGTGCCAGCAGTTTATACGGGAGCTCCTATAATTCACCCCTCCACTTT. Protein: CASSLYGSSYNSPLHF.

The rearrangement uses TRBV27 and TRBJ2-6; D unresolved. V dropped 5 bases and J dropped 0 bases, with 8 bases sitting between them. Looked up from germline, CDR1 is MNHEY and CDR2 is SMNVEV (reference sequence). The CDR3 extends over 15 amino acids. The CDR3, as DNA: TGTGCCAGCAGTCCACAAAGCTCTGGGGCCAACGTCCTGACTTTC. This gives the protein CASSPQSSGANVLTF.

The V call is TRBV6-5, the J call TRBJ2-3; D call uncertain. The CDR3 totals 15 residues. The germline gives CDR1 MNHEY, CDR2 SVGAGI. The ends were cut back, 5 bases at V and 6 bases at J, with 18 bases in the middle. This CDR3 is CASSNTQPRWDTQYF. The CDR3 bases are TGTGCCAGCAGTAACACCCAACCCAGATGGGATACGCAGTATTTT.

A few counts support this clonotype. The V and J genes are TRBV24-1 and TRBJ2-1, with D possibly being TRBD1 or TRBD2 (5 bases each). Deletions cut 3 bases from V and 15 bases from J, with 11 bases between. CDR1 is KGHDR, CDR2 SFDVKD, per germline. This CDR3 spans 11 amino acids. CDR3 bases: TGTGCCACCAGTGATGGAGAGGGACCGTTCTTC. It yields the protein CATSDGEGPFF.

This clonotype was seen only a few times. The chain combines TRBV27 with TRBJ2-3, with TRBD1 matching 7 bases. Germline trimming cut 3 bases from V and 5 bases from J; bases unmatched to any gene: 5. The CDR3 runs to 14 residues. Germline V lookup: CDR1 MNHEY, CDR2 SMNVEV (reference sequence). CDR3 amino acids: CASSFGTVVDTQYF. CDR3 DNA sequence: TGTGCCAGCAGTTTCGGGACAGTGGTAGATACGCAGTATTTT.

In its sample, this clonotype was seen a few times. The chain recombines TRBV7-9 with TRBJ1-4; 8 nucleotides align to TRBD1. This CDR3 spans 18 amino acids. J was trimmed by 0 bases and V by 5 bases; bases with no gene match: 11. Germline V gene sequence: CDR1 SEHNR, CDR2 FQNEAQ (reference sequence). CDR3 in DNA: TGTGCCAGCAGCGGGTCGACAGGGGTCTTTACAACTAATGAAAAACTGTTTTTT. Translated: CASSGSTGVFTTNEKLFF.

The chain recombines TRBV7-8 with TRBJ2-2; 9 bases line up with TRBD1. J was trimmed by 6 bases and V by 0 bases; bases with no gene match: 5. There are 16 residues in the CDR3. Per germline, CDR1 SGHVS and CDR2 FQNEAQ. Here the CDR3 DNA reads TGTGCCAGCAGCTTAGCGCAAACAGGGGGCTCCGGGGAGCTGTTTTTT. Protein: CASSLAQTGGSGELFF.

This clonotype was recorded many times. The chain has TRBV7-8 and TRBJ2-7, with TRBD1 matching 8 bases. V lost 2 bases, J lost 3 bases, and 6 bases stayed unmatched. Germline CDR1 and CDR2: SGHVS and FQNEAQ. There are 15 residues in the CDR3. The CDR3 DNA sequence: TGTGCCAGCAGCTTAAGGACAGGGAACTACTACGAGCAGTACTTC. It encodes CASSLRTGNYYEQYF.

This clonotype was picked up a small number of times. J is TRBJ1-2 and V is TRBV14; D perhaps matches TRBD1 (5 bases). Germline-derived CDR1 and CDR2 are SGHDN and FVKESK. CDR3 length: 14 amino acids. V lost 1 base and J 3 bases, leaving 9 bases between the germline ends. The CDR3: CASSQVGPDYGYTF. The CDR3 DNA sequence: TGTGCCAGCAGCCAAGTGGGGCCTGACTATGGCTACACCTTC.

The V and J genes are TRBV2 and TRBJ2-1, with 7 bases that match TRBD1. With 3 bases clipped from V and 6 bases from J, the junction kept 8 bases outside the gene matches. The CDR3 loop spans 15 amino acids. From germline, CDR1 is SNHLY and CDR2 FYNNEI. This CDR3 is CASSETGRTGNEQFF. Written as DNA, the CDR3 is TGTGCCAGCAGTGAGACAGGGCGTACTGGCAATGAGCAGTTCTTC.

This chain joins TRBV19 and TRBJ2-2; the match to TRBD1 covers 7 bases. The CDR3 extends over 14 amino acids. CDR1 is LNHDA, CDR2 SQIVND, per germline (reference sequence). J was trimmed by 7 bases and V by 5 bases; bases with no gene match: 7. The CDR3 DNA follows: TGTGCCAGTAGTTGGGACAGTGTATTCGGGGAGCTGTTTTTT. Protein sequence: CASSWDSVFGELFF.

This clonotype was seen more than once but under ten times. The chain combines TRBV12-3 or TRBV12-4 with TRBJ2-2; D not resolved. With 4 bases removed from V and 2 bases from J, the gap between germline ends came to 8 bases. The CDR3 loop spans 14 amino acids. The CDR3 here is CASSSGYNTGELFF. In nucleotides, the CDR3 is TGTGCCAGCAGTTCCGGGTATAACACCGGGGAGCTGTTTTTT.

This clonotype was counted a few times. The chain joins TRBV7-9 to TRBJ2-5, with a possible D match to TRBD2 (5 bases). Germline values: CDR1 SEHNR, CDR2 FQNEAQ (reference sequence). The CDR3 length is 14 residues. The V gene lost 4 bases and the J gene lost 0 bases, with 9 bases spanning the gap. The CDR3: CASSSTGNQETQYF. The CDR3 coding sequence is TGTGCCAGCAGCTCCACCGGGAACCAAGAGACCCAGTACTTC.

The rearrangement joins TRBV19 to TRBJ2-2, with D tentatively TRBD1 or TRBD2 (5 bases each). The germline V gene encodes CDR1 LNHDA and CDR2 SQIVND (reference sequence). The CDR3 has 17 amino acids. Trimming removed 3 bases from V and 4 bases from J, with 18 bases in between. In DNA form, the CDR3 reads TGTGCCAGTAGTATTATCGGGCAGGGACGACGCACCGGGGAGCTGTTTTTT. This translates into CASSIIGQGRRTGELFF.

In nucleotides, the CDR3 is TGTGCCAGCAGTCCGCGCGGGACAGCCCGAGATACGCAGTATTTT. Translated: CASSPRGTARDTQYF. The chain has TRBV28 and TRBJ2-3; a possible D gene is TRBD1 (7 bases). The germline V and J ends were trimmed by 5 bases and 5 bases, with 17 bases remaining between them. Germline loops: CDR1 MDHEN, CDR2 SYDVKM. This CDR3 comprises 15 residues.

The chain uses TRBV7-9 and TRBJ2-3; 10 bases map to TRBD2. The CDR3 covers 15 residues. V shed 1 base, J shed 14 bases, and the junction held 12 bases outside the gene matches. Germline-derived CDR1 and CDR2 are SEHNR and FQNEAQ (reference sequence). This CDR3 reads CASSLVSASGGPSYF. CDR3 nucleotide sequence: TGTGCCAGCAGCTTAGTCTCGGCTAGCGGGGGCCCGTCGTATTTT.

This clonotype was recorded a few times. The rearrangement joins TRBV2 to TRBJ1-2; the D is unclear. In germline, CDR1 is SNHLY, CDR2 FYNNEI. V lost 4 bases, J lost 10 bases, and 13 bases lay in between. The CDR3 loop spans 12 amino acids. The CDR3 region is CASSGRRSDYTF. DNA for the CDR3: TGTGCCAGCAGTGGTCGCAGATCAGACTACACCTTC.

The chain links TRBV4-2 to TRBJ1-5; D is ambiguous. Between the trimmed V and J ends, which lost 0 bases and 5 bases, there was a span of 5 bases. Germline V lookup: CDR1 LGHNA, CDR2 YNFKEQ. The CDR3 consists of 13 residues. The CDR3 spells CASSQEEYQPQHF. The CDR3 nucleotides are TGTGCCAGCAGCCAAGAAGAATATCAGCCCCAGCATTTT.

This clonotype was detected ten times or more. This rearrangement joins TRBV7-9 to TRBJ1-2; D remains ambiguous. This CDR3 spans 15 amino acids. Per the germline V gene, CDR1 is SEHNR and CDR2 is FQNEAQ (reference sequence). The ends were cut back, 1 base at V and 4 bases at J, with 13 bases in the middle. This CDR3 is CASSLEGNSLYGYTF. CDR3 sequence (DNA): TGTGCCAGCAGCTTAGAGGGTAACAGCCTCTATGGCTACACCTTC. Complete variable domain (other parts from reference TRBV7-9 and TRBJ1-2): DTGVSQNPRHKITKRGQNVTFRCDPISEHNRLYWYRQTLGQGPEFLTYFQNEAQLEKSRLLSDRFSAERPKGSFSTLEIQRTEQGDSAMYLCASSLEGNSLYGYTFGSGTRLTVV.

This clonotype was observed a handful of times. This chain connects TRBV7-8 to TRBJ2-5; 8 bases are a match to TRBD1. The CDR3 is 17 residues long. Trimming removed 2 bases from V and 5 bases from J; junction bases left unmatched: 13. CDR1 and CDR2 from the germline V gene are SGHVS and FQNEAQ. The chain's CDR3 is CASSLSSRTGWRETQYF. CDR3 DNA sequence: TGTGCCAGCAGCTTATCGTCCCGGACAGGGTGGAGGGAGACCCAGTACTTC.

The DNA of the CDR3 is TGTGCTAGTGGTTTCCTGGGACGCCCGGGAGCGACCCTCCACTTT. Its translation: CASGFLGRPGATLHF. The chain combines TRBV12-5 with TRBJ1-6; D is possibly TRBD1 (5 bases). The CDR3 totals 15 residues. Germline V gene sequence: CDR1 LGHNT, CDR2 FRNRAP. Trimming took 3 bases from V and 14 from J, leaving 20 bases between them.

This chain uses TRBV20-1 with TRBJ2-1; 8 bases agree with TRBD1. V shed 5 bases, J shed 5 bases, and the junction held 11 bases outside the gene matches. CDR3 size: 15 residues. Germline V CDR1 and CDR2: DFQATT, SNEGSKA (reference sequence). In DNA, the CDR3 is TGCAGTGCTCTACCCTCGGACAGGGAAAACAATGAGCAGTTCTTC. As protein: CSALPSDRENNEQFF.

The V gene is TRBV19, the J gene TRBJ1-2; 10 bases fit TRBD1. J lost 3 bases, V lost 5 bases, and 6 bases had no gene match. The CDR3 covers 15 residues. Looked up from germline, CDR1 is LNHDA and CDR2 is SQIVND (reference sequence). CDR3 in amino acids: CASSAGQGGYYGYTF. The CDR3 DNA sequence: TGTGCCAGTAGTGCTGGACAGGGGGGATACTATGGCTACACCTTC.

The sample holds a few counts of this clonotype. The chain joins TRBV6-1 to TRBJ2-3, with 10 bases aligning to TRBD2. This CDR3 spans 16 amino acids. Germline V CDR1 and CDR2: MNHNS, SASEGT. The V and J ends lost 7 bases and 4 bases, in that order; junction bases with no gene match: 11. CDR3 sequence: CASTPASGGDADTQYF. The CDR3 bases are TGTGCCAGCACCCCCGCCAGCGGGGGGGACGCAGATACGCAGTATTTT.

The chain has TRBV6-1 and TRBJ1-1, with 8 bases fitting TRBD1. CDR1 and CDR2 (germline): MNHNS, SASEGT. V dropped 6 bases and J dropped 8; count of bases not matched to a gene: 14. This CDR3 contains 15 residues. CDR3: CASRVRGREHWEAFF. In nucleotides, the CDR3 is TGTGCCAGCAGGGTCAGGGGGCGCGAACACTGGGAAGCTTTCTTT.

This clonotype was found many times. CDR3 coding DNA: TGTGCCAGCAGCCCAGAAGGGTCCGGGGAGCTGTTTTTT. It specifies CASSPEGSGELFF. The chain recombines TRBV7-6 with TRBJ2-2; no reliable D call. This CDR3 has 13 residues. Germline V gene sequence: CDR1 SGHVS, CDR2 FNYEAQ. V was pared by 5 bases and J by 6 bases, with 10 bases between.

CDR3: CASSFGHPNTGELFF. The CDR3 DNA reads as TGTGCCAGCAGTTTTGGACATCCGAACACCGGGGAGCTGTTTTTT. The genes are TRBV27 and TRBJ2-2; D might be TRBD1 (5 bases). The germline V gene encodes CDR1 MNHEY and CDR2 SMNVEV (reference sequence). V lost 3 bases to trimming and J lost 0 bases, with 8 bases between them. The CDR3 spans 15 residues.

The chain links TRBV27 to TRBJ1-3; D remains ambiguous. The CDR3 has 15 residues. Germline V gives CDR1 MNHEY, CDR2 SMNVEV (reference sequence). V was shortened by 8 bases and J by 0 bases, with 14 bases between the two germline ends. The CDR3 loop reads CASAVDGSSGNTIYF. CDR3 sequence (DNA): TGTGCCAGCGCCGTCGACGGAAGCTCTGGAAACACCATATATTTT.

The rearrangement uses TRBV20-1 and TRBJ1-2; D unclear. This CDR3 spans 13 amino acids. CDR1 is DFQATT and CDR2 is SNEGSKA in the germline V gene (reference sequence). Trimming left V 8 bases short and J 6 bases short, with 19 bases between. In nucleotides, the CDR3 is TGCAGTACGCTGGGAGTGGGTGGGGATGGCTACACCTTC. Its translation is CSTLGVGGDGYTF.

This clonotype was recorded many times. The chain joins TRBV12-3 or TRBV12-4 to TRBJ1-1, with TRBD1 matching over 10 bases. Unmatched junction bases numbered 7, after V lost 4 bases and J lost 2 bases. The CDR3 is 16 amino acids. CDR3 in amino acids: CASSSHRDRGNTEAFF. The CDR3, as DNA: TGTGCCAGCAGTTCCCACCGGGACAGGGGCAACACTGAAGCTTTCTTT.

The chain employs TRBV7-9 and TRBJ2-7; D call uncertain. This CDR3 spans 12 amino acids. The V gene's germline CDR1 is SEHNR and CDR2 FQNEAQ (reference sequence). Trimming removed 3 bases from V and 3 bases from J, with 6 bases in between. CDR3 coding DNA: TGTGCCAGCAGCTTTTTGGGCTACGAGCAGTACGTC. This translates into CASSFLGYEQYV.